This is a list of T cell receptor beta chains from one sample in a study of blood T cell repertoires in COVID-19. Using immunoSEQ multiplex PCR, the repertoire was profiled, and TCRdb retains in-frame clones only, with some absent. This sample has under 200,000 clones, with 70% to 90% found just once. The sequenced sample consisted of PBMCs or T cells enriched from blood (not recorded which). These receptors originate from a woman in her thirties or forties in a cohort exposed to, infected with or recovered from COVID-19 (not recorded which). Both conserved end residues are part of each CDR3. A D gene is named only where the DNA matches it firmly. Expanded clones are given a class, and other clones once, few, many or no size at all.

TGTGCCAGCAGCGTAGCTGGGACAGGGGGAACCTACGAGCAGTACTTC	CASSVAGTGGTYEQYF	TRBV9	TRBJ2-7	TRBD1	-
TGCGCCAGCAGCTCCTATAGCGGGGAGAACACCGGGGAGCTGTTTTTT	CASSSYSGENTGELFF	TRBV5-1	TRBJ2-2	TRBD2	-
TGTGCCAGCAGAGACGGACTGAGCAATCAGCCCCAGCATTTT	CASRDGLSNQPQHF	TRBV2	TRBJ1-5	-	-
TGTGCCAGCAGTGATGGCACACCAGATAGCAATCAGCCCCAGCATTTT	CASSDGTPDSNQPQHF	TRBV6-1	TRBJ1-5	-	-
TGTGCCAGTAGTCCTCGCGGGGGAGGCACAGATACGCAGTATTTT	CASSPRGGGTDTQYF	TRBV19	TRBJ2-3	TRBD2	-
TGTGCCAGCAGTTTAACATCAACAGGAAACGGGGAGCTGTTTTTT	CASSLTSTGNGELFF	TRBV27	TRBJ2-2	-	-
TGTGCCAGCAGCGTAGGAACAGGAGGAGGGCTTGAAGCTTTCTTT	CASSVGTGGGLEAFF	TRBV9	TRBJ1-1	-	-
TGTGCCAGCAGCCAAGATTATTACCCGGGAAGAGCTTTCTTT	CASSQDYYPGRAFF	TRBV14	TRBJ1-1	-	-
TGTGCCAGCTCCCGTCGGACAGGGGACTATGGCTACACCTTC	CASSRRTGDYGYTF	TRBV18	TRBJ1-2	TRBD1	-
TGTGCCAGCAGCGTAGATTCCCCGGGGGGGGGCTACAATGAGCAGTTCTTC	CASSVDSPGGGYNEQFF	TRBV9	TRBJ2-1	TRBD2	-
TGTGCCAGCAGCTTACGCACTGAAGCTTTCTTT	CASSLRTEAFF	TRBV11-2	TRBJ1-1	-	-
TGTGCCAGCAGCTTCGGACAGGGGAACACTGAAGCTTTCTTT	CASSFGQGNTEAFF	TRBV5-6	TRBJ1-1	TRBD1	once
TGTGCCAGCAGCCCACAGGGAGTGATCGCGAACACTGAAGCTTTCTTT	CASSPQGVIANTEAFF	TRBV7-9	TRBJ1-1	-	-
TGTGCCAGTAGTATAATCGGGACTGAAGCTTTCTTT	CASSIIGTEAFF	TRBV19	TRBJ1-1	-	-
TGTGCCAGCAGCTCCGTGGACAGAAACACTGAAGCTTTCTTT	CASSSVDRNTEAFF	TRBV7-6	TRBJ1-1	-	-
TGCAGCCAACTTAGGAACACTGAAGCTTTCTTT	CSQLRNTEAFF	TRBV20-1	TRBJ1-1	-	-
TGTGCCAGCAGCTTAGCGGGACTCACCGACAATGAGCAGTTCTTC	CASSLAGLTDNEQFF	TRBV11-2	TRBJ2-1	-	once
TGTGCCAGTACCGGGACAGGGGGCTCAGATACGCAGTATTTT	CASTGTGGSDTQYF	TRBV14	TRBJ2-3	TRBD1	-
TGTGCCTGGACACGAGCGAGCTCCTACAATGAGCAGTTCTTC	CAWTRASSYNEQFF	TRBV30	TRBJ2-1	-	-
TGTGCCAGCAGTTACTTCGCGGGAGATCAAGAGACCCAGTACTTC	CASSYFAGDQETQYF	TRBV6-5	TRBJ2-5	TRBD2	few
TGTGCCAGCAGGGAGCGGGAGATTGGTCGCGAGCAGTACTTC	CASREREIGREQYF	TRBV6-5	TRBJ2-7	TRBD2	-
TGTGCCAGCAGCTTTCTAGCGGCGTCCTACAATGAGCAGTTCTTC	CASSFLAASYNEQFF	TRBV7-2	TRBJ2-1	TRBD2	-
TGTGCCAGCAGCTATGGGACAGAGAACACCGGGGAGCTGTTTTTT	CASSYGTENTGELFF	TRBV5-6	TRBJ2-2	TRBD1	-
TGTGCCAGCAGTGATACTAGTTCCCAGTTCTTC	CASSDTSSQFF	TRBV2	TRBJ2-1	-	-
TGTGCCAGCTGCCCTGGACTAGCTGATCGGGAGACCCAGTACTTC	CASCPGLADRETQYF	TRBV27	TRBJ2-5	TRBD2	-
TGTGCCAGCAGCAACGCCTGGAGGGCGGCAGATACGCAGTATTTT	CASSNAWRAADTQYF	TRBV7-2	TRBJ2-3	-	-
TGTGCCAGCAGTCGCCTCCATTGGACTAGCGGGACCGGGGAGCTGTTTTTT	CASSRLHWTSGTGELFF	TRBV6-2/TRBV6-3	TRBJ2-2	TRBD2	-
TGTGCCAGCAGTTTTCCGGGACTAGCGGGGGTGCAGTTCTTC	CASSFPGLAGVQFF	TRBV6-6	TRBJ2-1	TRBD2	-